These T cell receptor beta chains were read from a single sample in a study of monozygotic twins with inflammatory bowel disease. TCRdb reanalyzed the 5' RACE reads and collapses them to one entry per CDR3 protein, without DNA. The specimen's table records around 380,000 distinct CDR3 sequences. Sequencing used blood. Every receptor here comes from a human donor with ulcerative colitis or Crohn's disease, or a healthy co-twin of an affected twin (not recorded which). Each CDR3 is given with its conserved first and last residue.

v_call	j_call	cdr3_aa
TRBV2	TRBJ2-5	CASSEYVGRQETQYF
TRBV6-1	TRBJ2-1	CASGTGSSYNEQFF
TRBV6-1	TRBJ2-5	CASSRVGGREETQYF
TRBV6-5	TRBJ1-4	CASNKRGGAELFF
TRBV5-1	TRBJ2-2	CASSRDGKNTGELFF
TRBV5-1	TRBJ2-3	CASSPPTGSTDTQYF
TRBV29-1	TRBJ2-1	CSAAPGPSVGDEQFF
TRBV5-5	TRBJ2-4	CASSAGNTKNVQYF
TRBV7-2	TRBJ1-2	CASSLEGGLASYTF
TRBV5-5	TRBJ2-2	CASRASGDNANTGELFF
TRBV4-1	TRBJ1-4	CTSSQGLAQVPEKLFF
TRBV6-1	TRBJ2-1	CASSIIPDRGEQFF
TRBV4-1	TRBJ2-7	CASSQQGSYEQYF
TRBV5-4	TRBJ2-2	CASSLGAENTGELFF
TRBV5-1	TRBJ2-1	CASSLSSGEAINEQFF
TRBV5-1	TRBJ2-5	CASSPNGISQETQYF
TRBV6-1	TRBJ2-3	CATSGRGGDTQYF
TRBV15	TRBJ1-5	CATSRVTVDSNQPQHF
TRBV3-1	TRBJ2-3	CASSQGVWTGSDTQYF
TRBV7-9	TRBJ2-5	CASSLERVRVLLETQYF
TRBV29-1	TRBJ2-1	CSAPAASSYNEQFF
TRBV11-2	TRBJ2-7	CASVKAQGPSYEQYF
TRBV27	TRBJ2-1	CASSLGFEQFF
TRBV28	TRBJ2-2	CASARDSSTGELFF
TRBV5-1	TRBJ1-5	CASSLDGQGNQPQHF
TRBV4-1	TRBJ2-1	CASSQDGGREQFF
TRBV30	TRBJ1-4	CALSGTGYEKLFF
TRBV20-1	TRBJ2-3	CSAPRTGVTPTDTQYF
TRBV20-1	TRBJ2-5	CSARATRRVETQYF
TRBV5-1	TRBJ1-1	CASSSSQGGTEAFF
TRBV12-3/TRBV12-4	TRBJ1-1	CASSPYRTEAFF
TRBV9	TRBJ1-3	CASSVAGSGNTIYF
TRBV11-2	TRBJ1-6	CASSSDNSPLHF
TRBV20-1	TRBJ1-5	CSARRGAQGVGQPQHF
TRBV7-6	TRBJ2-2	CASSPLTGQNTGELFF
TRBV20-1	TRBJ2-7	CSVGRAFHEQYF
TRBV3-1	TRBJ2-3	CASSLGTGLRTDTQYF
TRBV20-1	TRBJ2-4	CSARRSAPTLAKNIQYF
TRBV21-1	TRBJ1-2	CASIRHSSIGYTF
TRBV5-4	TRBJ1-6	CASSHGGQGASPLHF
TRBV25-1	TRBJ2-1	CASSEDRGSYNEQFF
TRBV10-3	TRBJ2-5	CAISDTQETQYF
TRBV20-1	TRBJ2-7	CSARFLTAVEQYF
TRBV7-8	TRBJ1-3	CASSNQGQFRGNTIYF
TRBV15	TRBJ1-4	CATSKSRDRDEKLFF
TRBV24-1	TRBJ2-2	CATSDLSNTGELFF
TRBV25-1	TRBJ2-1	CASRLSSYNEQFF